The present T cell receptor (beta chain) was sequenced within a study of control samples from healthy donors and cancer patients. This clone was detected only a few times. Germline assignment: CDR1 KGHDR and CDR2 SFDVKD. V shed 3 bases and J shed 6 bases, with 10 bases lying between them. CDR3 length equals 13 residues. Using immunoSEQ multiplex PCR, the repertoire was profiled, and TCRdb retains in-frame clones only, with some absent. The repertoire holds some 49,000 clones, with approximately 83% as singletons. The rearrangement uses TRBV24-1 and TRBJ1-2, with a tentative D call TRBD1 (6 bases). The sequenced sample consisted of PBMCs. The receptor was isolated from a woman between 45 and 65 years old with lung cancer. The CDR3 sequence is CATSDRTGNGYTF. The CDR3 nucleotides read TGTGCCACCAGTGATAGAACAGGGAATGGCTACACCTTC.